These 29 T cell receptor beta chains share one sample of origin, sequenced in a study of shared clonotypes between healthy human individuals (dated by TCRdb to about 2020). Receptors were amplified or captured by the immunoSEQ multiplex PCR assay. Held by TCRdb, this immuneACCESS table contains in-frame sequences only and omits some clones. Under half of the omission traces to an unresolved V gene where checked; the cause of the rest is unknown. This sample gives 300,000 to 350,000 clones in total; less than 75% of them show up just once. Of the sample, more than 9% is held by the ten largest clones. The sample consisted of memory CD4+ T cells sorted from blood. The cell subset or site tag for this specimen amounts to: CD45RA-negative fraction. All receptors come from a man younger than 45 in good health.

This clone was detected once. The chain is built from TRBV5-6 and TRBJ1-2, with unresolved D. Trimming left V 4 bases short and J 5 bases short, with 21 bases between. Per germline, CDR1 SGHDT and CDR2 YYEEEE. CDR3 length: 16 residues. DNA for the CDR3: TGTGCCAGCAGCCCAAGGACGCGGCCCGCCTATTATGGCTACACCTTC. Protein product: CASSPRTRPAYYGYTF.

The chain couples TRBV9 to TRBJ2-3, with 7 bases lining up with TRBD2. This CDR3 comprises 16 residues. Germline CDR1 is SGDLS and CDR2 is YYNGEE. Trimming cost V 0 bases and J 8 bases; bases outside gene matches: 12. The CDR3 sequence: CASSVDGGSGLRTQYF. CDR3 DNA sequence: TGTGCCAGCAGCGTAGACGGCGGGAGTGGATTACGTACGCAGTATTTT.

V gene TRBV4-2 combines with J gene TRBJ2-1; 7 bases are a match to TRBD1. This CDR3 comprises 15 residues. Trimming cost V 7 bases and J 1 base; bases outside gene matches: 7. Germline V CDR1 and CDR2: LGHNA, YNFKEQ. CDR3 sequence (DNA): TGTGCCAGCACCTTCGACAGGGAGTCCTACAATGAGCAGTTCTTC. The encoded protein is CASTFDRESYNEQFF.

This clone was seen a few times. One junction end does not reproduce the germline sequence, and a read error may be involved. The chain carries TRBV7-7 and TRBJ2-7; TRBD1 aligns across 11 bases. Germline CDR1 is SSHAT and CDR2 is FNYEAQ (reference sequence). The CDR3 contains 13 residues. CDR3 in amino acids: CASSLDRGLEQYF. CDR3 bases: TGTGCTAGCAGCTTGGACAGGGGGCTTGAGCAGTACTTC. Looking up the rest from reference TRBV7-7 and TRBJ2-7 gives the full variable domain: GAGVSQSPRYKVTKRGQDVTLRCDPISSHATLYWYQQALGQGPEFLTYFNYEAQPDKSGLPSDRFSAERPEGSISTLTIQRTEQRDSAMYRCASSLDRGLEQYFGPGTRLTVT.

This clone is a singleton in its sample. V is TRBV28 and J is TRBJ1-4; 7 nucleotides align to TRBD1. J gave up 8 bases and V 8 bases, and 11 bases lay outside the gene matches. Germline lookup yields CDR1 MDHEN and CDR2 SYDVKM. This CDR3 is built from 14 residues. The CDR3 spells CASRKGGNLEKLFF. CDR3 in DNA: TGTGCCAGCCGAAAAGGGGGCAACTTGGAAAAACTGTTTTTT.

CDR3: CASSLPGNTEAFF. In nucleotides, the CDR3 is TGTGCCAGCAGCTTACCGGGCAACACTGAAGCTTTCTTT. The chain employs TRBV5-6 and TRBJ1-1, with D unresolved. The CDR3 is made up of 13 amino acids. CDR1 is SGHDT, CDR2 YYEEEE, per germline. Trimming shortened V by 2 bases and J by 2 bases, and 7 bases separated the two germline ends.

V gene TRBV28 combines with J gene TRBJ2-1; possible D gene TRBD2, 6 bases. This CDR3 comprises 14 residues. Germline-derived CDR1 and CDR2 are MDHEN and SYDVKM. Trimming took 8 bases from V and 0 from J, leaving 11 bases between them. The CDR3 is CASRYGGSYNEQFF. The CDR3 DNA reads as TGTGCCAGCCGATACGGGGGCTCCTACAATGAGCAGTTCTTC.

As to this clone: The same CDR3 is also encoded by other DNA sequences in this sample. This rearrangement joins TRBV18 to TRBJ1-4; D is ambiguous. The V and J ends lost 1 base and 6 bases respectively, with 9 bases between them. Germline lookup yields CDR1 KGHSH and CDR2 LQKENI. This CDR3 region has 14 residues. The CDR3 sequence is CASSPRRRDEKLFF. Written as DNA, the CDR3 is TGTGCCAGCTCACCACGGCGAAGGGATGAAAAACTGTTTTTT. The full variable domain, its missing parts supplied by reference TRBV18 and TRBJ1-4, is NAGVMQNPRHLVRRRGQEARLRCSPMKGHSHVYWYRQLPEEGLKFMVYLQKENIIDESGMPKERFSAEFPKEGPSILRIQQVVRGDSAAYFCASSPRRRDEKLFFGSGTQLSVL.

V gene TRBV5-6 combines with J gene TRBJ2-3; 13 bases map to TRBD2. The CDR3 covers 17 residues. After removal of 0 bases from V and 3 bases from J, the junction contained 4 bases not matched to a gene. CDR1 is SGHDT and CDR2 is YYEEEE in the germline V gene. CDR3: CASSLVTSGRWTDTQYF. CDR3 bases: TGTGCCAGCAGCTTGGTGACTAGCGGGAGGTGGACAGATACGCAGTATTTT.

The gene calls are TRBV2 and TRBJ1-5; perhaps TRBD1 as D (6 bases). Deletions cut 6 bases from V and 2 bases from J, with 23 bases between. Germline assignment: CDR1 SNHLY and CDR2 FYNNEI. This CDR3 region has 18 residues. This chain's CDR3 is CASRGTSQGRGRNQPQHF. DNA for the CDR3: TGTGCCAGCAGAGGCACATCACAGGGACGAGGGCGCAATCAGCCCCAGCATTTT.

The chain combines TRBV2 with TRBJ2-1; the D is unclear. The V and J ends lost 8 bases and 7 bases respectively, with 18 bases between them. Per the germline V gene, CDR1 is SNHLY and CDR2 is FYNNEI. The CDR3 totals 14 residues. CDR3 residues: CASQTPLTDNEQFF. The CDR3 nucleotides are TGTGCCAGCCAGACTCCTTTAACAGATAATGAGCAGTTCTTC.

The chain is built from TRBV6-5 and TRBJ2-7; D perhaps matches TRBD1 (6 bases). The CDR3 has 14 residues. Germline V gene data show CDR1 as MNHEY and CDR2 as SVGAGI. V was pared by 6 bases and J by 5 bases, with 17 bases between. CDR3 in DNA: TGTGCCAGCAGCCCCGATAGAGGGGGACACGAGCAGTACTTC. It specifies CASSPDRGGHEQYF.

The rearrangement links TRBV5-6 to TRBJ2-7, with 9 bases matching TRBD1. The CDR3 is 14 amino acids. V dropped 4 bases and J dropped 5; count of bases not matched to a gene: 7. CDR1 is SGHDT and CDR2 is YYEEEE in the germline V gene. CDR3 in DNA: TGTGCCAGCAGCGGGACAGGGTCGGTCGACGAGCAGTACTTC. This sequence encodes CASSGTGSVDEQYF.

This chain links TRBV1 with TRBJ2-7; TRBD2 is taken as the D call from the table, unchecked against the DNA. TRBV1 is a pseudogene segment. The length of the CDR3 is 12 residues. CDR3 sequence (DNA): TGCACCAGCAGCCCCCGGGACTACGAGCAGTACTTC. Its protein product is CTSSPRDYEQYF.

This chain connects TRBV11-2 to TRBJ2-1, with D perhaps TRBD1 or TRBD2 (5 bases each). The V end lost 5 bases, the J end lost 7 bases, and 12 bases lay between the germline ends. CDR1 SGHAT and CDR2 FQNNGV come from the germline V gene. There are 13 residues in the CDR3. CDR3 sequence reads: CASSGKWGNEQFF. CDR3 sequence (DNA): TGTGCCAGCAGCGGTAAGTGGGGGAATGAGCAGTTCTTC.

The rearrangement uses TRBV5-1 and TRBJ2-7, with 7 bases matching TRBD1. The CDR3 runs 17 residues. Germline assignment: CDR1 SGHRS and CDR2 YFSETQ. After removal of 2 bases from V and 3 bases from J, the junction contained 14 bases not matched to a gene. CDR3 nucleotide sequence: TGCGCCAGCAGCTTACCTAAAGAGGGGGCTTGGAGCTACGAGCAGTACTTC. Its protein is CASSLPKEGAWSYEQYF. Variable domain in full (rest from reference TRBV5-1 and TRBJ2-7): KAGVTQTPRYLIKTRGQQVTLSCSPISGHRSVSWYQQTPGQGLQFLFEYFSETQRNKGNFPGRFSGRQFSNSRSEMNVSTLELGDSALYLCASSLPKEGAWSYEQYFGPGTRLTVT.

The chain uses TRBV18 and TRBJ2-1, with 7 bases that match TRBD2. Per germline, CDR1 KGHSH and CDR2 LQKENI. The CDR3 length is 15 residues. Trimming cost V 1 base and J 0 bases; bases outside gene matches: 0. CDR3 in amino acids: CASSPLAGSYNEQFF. The DNA for the CDR3 is TGTGCCAGCTCACCACTAGCGGGCTCCTACAATGAGCAGTTCTTC.

Only one count was recorded for this clone. V usage is TRBV7-9 and J usage is TRBJ2-7; D could derive from TRBD1 or TRBD2 (6 bases each). The germline V gene encodes CDR1 SEHNR and CDR2 FQNEAQ (reference sequence). The V end lost 4 bases, the J end lost 3 bases, and 16 bases lay between the germline ends. CDR3 size: 15 residues. CDR3 residues: CASSSTGMGLYEQYF. The CDR3 DNA is TGTGCCAGCAGCTCCACAGGGATGGGACTCTACGAGCAGTACTTC.

This chain joins TRBV14 and TRBJ2-1; no firm D call. This CDR3 is built from 17 residues. Trimming stripped 5 bases from V and 1 base from J, with 18 bases between. Germline values: CDR1 SGHDN, CDR2 FVKESK. In DNA, the CDR3 is TGTGCCAGCAGCTCTCGGATAGGATCCCCTTCCTACAATGAGCAGTTCTTC. Its translation is CASSSRIGSPSYNEQFF.

This clone was seen a few times. The chain carries TRBV6-5 and TRBJ2-5; weak D call: TRBD2 (5 bases). CDR1 MNHEY and CDR2 SVGAGI come from the germline V gene. V lost 6 bases, J lost 5 bases, and 10 bases lay in between. The CDR3 has 12 amino acids. DNA of the CDR3: TGTGCCAGCAGCCTAGCTGGGGAGACCCAGTACTTC. Translating it yields CASSLAGETQYF.

This chain joins TRBV14 and TRBJ1-2; 7 nucleotides line up with TRBD1. The CDR3 is made up of 18 amino acids. V gave up 3 bases and J gave up 0 bases; unmatched junction bases: 13. The germline gives CDR1 SGHDN, CDR2 FVKESK. The CDR3 here is CASSHWPGQTPPNYGYTF. The CDR3 DNA is TGTGCCAGCAGCCACTGGCCGGGACAGACCCCCCCTAACTATGGCTACACCTTC. Combining the CDR3 with reference TRBV14 and TRBJ1-2 gives the whole variable domain EAGVTQFPSHSVIEKGQTVTLRCDPISGHDNLYWYRRVMGKEIKFLLHFVKESKQDESGMPNNRFLAERTGGTYSTLKVQPAELEDSGVYFCASSHWPGQTPPNYGYTFGSGTRLTVV.

This clone was seen only a few times. In the same sample, other DNA sequences code for this CDR3. The chain uses TRBV5-1 and TRBJ2-3, with D perhaps being TRBD1 or TRBD2 (7 bases each). The V and J ends lost 8 bases and 0 bases respectively, with 13 bases between them. CDR1 is SGHRS and CDR2 is YFSETQ in the germline V gene. The CDR3 is made up of 14 amino acids. CDR3 amino acids: CASTRGGSTDTQYF. As DNA, the CDR3 is TGCGCCAGTACCAGGGGGGGAAGCACAGATACGCAGTATTTT.

This clone was picked up many times. The CDR3 DNA reads TGTGCCAGCAGCTTAGTCGGGGACTATGGCTACACCTTC. Translating gives CASSLVGDYGYTF. The chain carries TRBV11-2 and TRBJ1-2; D unclear. V was clipped by 1 base and J by 3 bases, with 6 bases between them. The CDR3 loop spans 13 amino acids. Germline CDR1 and CDR2: SGHAT and FQNNGV. Looking up the rest from reference TRBV11-2 and TRBJ1-2 gives the full variable domain: EAGVAQSPRYKIIEKRQSVAFWCNPISGHATLYWYQQILGQGPKLLIQFQNNGVVDDSQLPKDRFSAERLKGVDSTLKIQPAKLEDSAVYLCASSLVGDYGYTFGSGTRLTVV.

This clone has just a few counts. The chain links TRBV28 to TRBJ2-1, with 14 bases fitting TRBD2. V gave up 7 bases and J gave up 3 bases; unmatched junction bases: 20. Per the germline V gene, CDR1 is MDHEN and CDR2 is SYDVKM. The CDR3 spans 21 residues. This chain's CDR3 is CASTTGLGLAGEFVGYNEQFF. CDR3 in DNA: TGTGCCAGCACCACCGGACTGGGACTAGCGGGAGAATTCGTGGGCTACAATGAGCAGTTCTTC.

This clone was observed a few times. The V gene is TRBV12-5, the J gene TRBJ2-2; TRBD1 matches at 10 bases. CDR1 and CDR2 from the germline V gene are LGHNT and FRNRAP. J gave up 2 bases and V 0 bases, and 9 bases lay outside the gene matches. This CDR3 comprises 19 residues. The chain's CDR3 is CASGLVLGTGALNTGELFF. In nucleotides, the CDR3 is TGTGCTAGTGGTTTGGTACTCGGGACAGGGGCCTTAAACACCGGGGAGCTGTTTTTT.

The chain joins TRBV5-4 to TRBJ2-3; TRBD1 matches at 9 bases. The V and J ends lost 6 bases and 5 bases, in that order; junction bases with no gene match: 13. The CDR3 loop spans 16 amino acids. Germline CDR1 reads SGHNT; CDR2 reads YYREEE (reference sequence). DNA for the CDR3: TGTGCCAGCATCGTGGACCGAGACAGGGGGGGAGATACGCAGTATTTT. This translates into CASIVDRDRGGDTQYF.

The gene calls are TRBV11-2 and TRBJ2-4; TRBD2 is a possible D gene (5 bases). The CDR3 runs to 15 residues. The germline gives CDR1 SGHAT, CDR2 FQNNGV. V was cut by 5 bases and J by 0 bases, with 11 bases left in between. The CDR3 DNA sequence: TGTGCCAGCAGCCCGGGAATTATAGCCAAAAACATTCAGTACTTC. Its translation is CASSPGIIAKNIQYF.

This sequence joins TRBV5-1 and TRBJ2-1; 8 positions agree with TRBD1. V gave up 2 bases and J gave up 6 bases; unmatched junction bases: 4. Germline-derived CDR1 and CDR2 are SGHRS and YFSETQ. The CDR3 is made up of 14 amino acids. Written as DNA, the CDR3 is TGCGCCAGCAGCTTATCCAGGGGGCTCAATGAGCAGTTCTTC. Translating gives CASSLSRGLNEQFF.

The chain combines TRBV2 with TRBJ1-1; 8 nucleotides line up with TRBD1. J lost 7 bases, V lost 2 bases, and 3 bases had no gene match. Germline CDR1 and CDR2: SNHLY and FYNNEI. The length of the CDR3 is 13 residues. The CDR3 DNA follows: TGTGCCAGCAGTGAATTGGGACAGGTTGAAGCTTTCTTT. Encoded protein: CASSELGQVEAFF.